This record looks at one TCR beta chain sequence and its context. Its antigen remains unknown. These data come from a study of OX40 agonist ivuxolimab in advanced cancers. On the study more broadly: The study gave patients intravenous ivuxolimab at 0.01 to 10 mg/kg every 2 weeks. Subjects had a mean age of about 57 years, with a range of roughly 20 to 79; just over 80% were male. Study conclusions and caveats: CD4+ and CD8+ blood T cells expanded clonally by week 6 at 0.1 to 3.0 mg/kg. Antigens targeted by the expanded peripheral T cells were not determined.

The germline CDR1 and CDR2 sequences are SNHLY and FYNNEI. With V trimmed by 7 bases and J by 0 bases, 12 bases remained unmatched. The CDR3 spans 17 residues. Clones were read by immunoSEQ multiplex PCR, and TCRdb kept only the in-frame ones, dropping some. Of more than 6,000 clones in the sample, approximately 80% were seen once. This sample comprised CD4+ or CD8+ T cells sorted from blood, obtained in a trial of the OX40 agonist ivuxolimab. This receptor was taken from an adult with an advanced solid tumor such as melanoma, head and neck, liver or kidney cancer. The rearrangement links TRBV2 to TRBJ2-7; TRBD2 agrees at 10 bases. In DNA, the CDR3 is TGTGCCAGCATTCGGACTAGCGGACTATTAAGCTCCTACGAGCAGTACTTC. This sequence encodes CASIRTSGLLSSYEQYF.